These 31 T cell receptor beta chains were all obtained from the same sample, sequenced in a study of monozygotic twins with inflammatory bowel disease (dated by TCRdb to about 2019). The protocol used for the library was 5' RACE. These reads were obtained on an Illumina HiSeq 2500. Once TCRdb had reprocessed the reads, it stored one entry per CDR3 protein sequence and supplied no DNA. The sample's table covers fewer than 450,000 distinct CDR3 sequences. Around 2.6% of the sample belongs to the ten largest clones. Input material: blood. Every receptor here comes from a human donor with ulcerative colitis or Crohn's disease, or a healthy co-twin of an affected twin (not recorded which).

The CDR3 is CSAQGPGRAYGYTF. The V and J genes are TRBV20-1 and TRBJ1-2. Per germline, CDR1 DFQATT and CDR2 SNEGSKA (reference sequence). This CDR3 comprises 14 residues.

The chain recombines TRBV3-1 with TRBJ2-4; with no DNA, the TCRdb D assignment of TRBD2 cannot be verified. In germline, CDR1 is LGHDT, CDR2 YNNKEL (reference sequence). The CDR3 has 15 amino acids. The CDR3 here is CASSPSGLTGNIQYF.

CDR3 sequence reads: CASSLRTGGTGEQYF. The rearrangement joins TRBV4-3 to TRBJ2-7; absent DNA, TCRdb's TRBD1 call cannot be checked. The CDR3 totals 15 residues. Germline CDR1 is LGHNA and CDR2 is YSLEER.

This chain connects TRBV20-1 to TRBJ2-5; there is no DNA to check the TCRdb D call of TRBD2. This CDR3 contains 16 residues. Per germline, CDR1 DFQATT and CDR2 SNEGSKA (reference sequence). The CDR3 here is CSARLGTSGGRVTQYF.

This chain's CDR3 is CASSLFGGFGYTF. The chain recombines TRBV12-3 or TRBV12-4 with TRBJ1-2; the TRBD1 assignment by TCRdb is unverifiable without DNA. The CDR3 spans 13 residues.

V usage is TRBV5-1 and J usage is TRBJ2-5; TCRdb's D gene call, TRBD2, goes unchecked for lack of DNA. In germline, CDR1 is SGHRS, CDR2 YFSETQ. This CDR3 contains 16 residues. The chain's CDR3 is CASSLGLAGIGETQYF.

This sequence joins TRBV18 and TRBJ2-3; TCRdb designates TRBD1, a call that cannot be tested without DNA. The germline gives CDR1 KGHSH, CDR2 LQKENI. The CDR3 length is 13 residues. CDR3: CASSGRGTDTQYF.

This sequence joins TRBV11-1 and TRBJ2-7; TCRdb selects TRBD1, and the lack of DNA leaves this call unchecked. This CDR3 comprises 14 residues. Per germline, CDR1 SGHAT and CDR2 FQDESV (reference sequence). This CDR3 reads CASSLWTGSYEQYF.

This rearrangement joins TRBV5-5 to TRBJ1-4; TCRdb indicates TRBD1, and absent DNA this call remains unverified. CDR3 length: 17 amino acids. The germline CDR1 and CDR2 sequences are SGHKS and YYEKEE (reference sequence). The CDR3 loop reads CASSSRRPGQVNEKLFF.

This sequence joins TRBV9 and TRBJ2-1; the TCRdb D gene call, TRBD1, has no DNA to confirm it. Germline CDR1 SGDLS, CDR2 YYNGEE. The length of the CDR3 is 17 residues. The CDR3 loop reads CASSVSSQGASYNEQFF.

The chain is built from TRBV15 and TRBJ1-5. Germline V gene data show CDR1 as LNHNV and CDR2 as YYDKDF (reference sequence). The length of the CDR3 is 14 residues. The CDR3 sequence is CATSRDGSNQPQHF.

The genes are TRBV5-1 and TRBJ2-7; TCRdb reports TRBD1, a call that lacks DNA to check it against. This CDR3 is built from 16 residues. Germline CDR1 reads SGHRS; CDR2 reads YFSETQ. The CDR3: CASSLVATGRHYEQYF.

This chain connects TRBV12-3 or TRBV12-4 to TRBJ2-1; no DNA is available, so the TRBD1 call from TCRdb remains unchecked. The CDR3 spans 14 residues. The CDR3 loop reads CASSLAHRYNEQFF.

The V call is TRBV4-3, the J call TRBJ2-7. The CDR3 loop spans 14 amino acids. Looked up from germline, CDR1 is LGHNA and CDR2 is YSLEER. The CDR3 loop is CASSQESHSYEQYF.

The chain employs TRBV5-1 and TRBJ1-1; TCRdb's assignment of TRBD1 cannot be checked, as there is no DNA. This CDR3 has 17 residues. The germline V gene encodes CDR1 SGHRS and CDR2 YFSETQ. CDR3 amino acids: CASSLDRPGGMNTEAFF.

The rearrangement uses TRBV5-1 and TRBJ1-1. The CDR3 is 13 amino acids. Germline V gene lookup returns CDR1 SGHRS and CDR2 YFSETQ. The CDR3 protein is CASSSLGPWEAFF.

The chain uses TRBV12-3 or TRBV12-4 and TRBJ2-5; the TRBD2 assignment by TCRdb is unverifiable without DNA. The CDR3 is made up of 19 amino acids. CDR3 loop: CASTRGGSLDRFTRETQYF.

The genes are TRBV20-1 and TRBJ2-7; TCRdb calls TRBD2, which cannot be checked without DNA. This CDR3 spans 15 amino acids. Germline V gene sequence: CDR1 DFQATT, CDR2 SNEGSKA (reference sequence). CDR3 residues: CSAPAAGSFSYEQYF.

The CDR3 loop is CASSLAGVLEETQYF. The gene calls are TRBV5-4 and TRBJ2-5; TCRdb's D call of TRBD1 is untestable without DNA. Looked up from germline, CDR1 is SGHNT and CDR2 is YYREEE (reference sequence). This CDR3 is built from 15 residues.

The chain uses TRBV7-2 and TRBJ2-7; the D call from TCRdb, TRBD1, cannot be confirmed without DNA. The CDR3 extends over 13 amino acids. Germline assignment: CDR1 SGHTA and CDR2 FQGNSA. The CDR3 reads CASSPQGPYEQYF.

The V and J genes are TRBV5-1 and TRBJ2-1; TCRdb returns TRBD1, unconfirmable since there is no DNA. This CDR3 contains 15 residues. Looked up from germline, CDR1 is SGHRS and CDR2 is YFSETQ. Here the CDR3 reads CASSPLTGEGGEQFF.

V is TRBV11-2 and J is TRBJ2-2; TCRdb reports TRBD2, a call that lacks DNA to check it against. CDR1 and CDR2 (germline): SGHAT, FQNNGV. CDR3 size: 18 residues. This chain's CDR3 is CASSVRWGLAGNTGELFF.

The chain combines TRBV24-1 with TRBJ2-3. The CDR3 totals 14 residues. Germline lookup yields CDR1 KGHDR and CDR2 SFDVKD. This CDR3 is CATSGISSTDTQYF.

This sequence joins TRBV5-1 and TRBJ1-4; TCRdb's assignment of TRBD1 cannot be checked, as there is no DNA. The CDR3 covers 16 residues. The V gene's germline CDR1 is SGHRS and CDR2 YFSETQ. The CDR3 loop is CASSYGTGTGGEKLFF.

The rearrangement uses TRBV3-1 and TRBJ2-1. The CDR3 totals 13 residues. CDR1 LGHDT and CDR2 YNNKEL come from the germline V gene (reference sequence). The chain's CDR3 is CASSPGQPDEQFF.

The J gene is TRBJ2-2, the V gene TRBV7-9. Germline assignment: CDR1 SEHNR and CDR2 FQNEAQ (reference sequence). This CDR3 has 13 amino acids. CDR3 amino acids: CASNYDGTGELFF.

The chain joins TRBV7-9 to TRBJ2-2; without DNA, the TCRdb call of TRBD1 cannot be checked. The germline gives CDR1 SEHNR, CDR2 FQNEAQ (reference sequence). The CDR3 extends over 16 amino acids. CDR3 residues: CASSPLRQGRTGELFF.

The chain combines TRBV20-1 with TRBJ2-3; TCRdb's assignment of TRBD1 cannot be checked, as there is no DNA. CDR1 DFQATT and CDR2 SNEGSKA come from the germline V gene (reference sequence). There are 14 residues in the CDR3. The CDR3 region is CSARDRTGTDTQYF.

This rearrangement joins TRBV9 to TRBJ2-1. The CDR3 has 15 residues. Looked up from germline, CDR1 is SGDLS and CDR2 is YYNGEE. CDR3 protein: CASSILALPHNEQFF.

The chain uses TRBV20-1 and TRBJ1-2. The CDR3 is 13 amino acids. CDR1 is DFQATT, CDR2 SNEGSKA, per germline (reference sequence). The CDR3 loop reads CSARVTSVHGYTF.

CDR3 in amino acids: CASSPVSTRGGSYNEQFF. This chain joins TRBV18 and TRBJ2-1; TCRdb names TRBD2, which stays unverified in the absence of DNA. This CDR3 contains 18 residues. Germline V gene sequence: CDR1 KGHSH, CDR2 LQKENI.